The rows below give T cell receptor beta chains drawn from one sample of a study of cytomegalovirus exposure and HLA in healthy donors. Produced via immunoSEQ multiplex PCR; TCRdb's table is partial and in-frame only. There are about 110,000 clones in the sample, with around 4% held by the top ten. Sequencing input: PBMCs. The receptors shown here come from a man between 18 and 29 years old in good health and CMV-seronegative. Each CDR3 is given with its conserved first and last residue. A D gene is named only where the DNA matches it firmly.

D: TRBD2; V: TRBV27; J: TRBJ2-4; CDR3: CASSFSRAGGSPQYF; DNA: TGTGCCAGCAGTTTTTCAAGAGCGGGGGGCTCCCCTCAGTACTTC
D: -; V: TRBV5-1; J: TRBJ1-2; CDR3: CASREYRAFYGYTF; DNA: TGCGCCAGCAGAGAGTACAGGGCATTCTATGGCTACACCTTC
D: -; V: TRBV7-9; J: TRBJ1-2; CDR3: CATTGVQWHTF; DNA: TGTGCCACCACCGGGGTTCAGTGGCACACCTTC
D: -; V: TRBV7-8; J: TRBJ2-7; CDR3: CASSRDTYEQYF; DNA: TGTGCCAGCAGCCGTGACACCTACGAGCAGTACTTC
D: TRBD1; V: TRBV5-1; J: TRBJ2-3; CDR3: CASSMAGGAGITDTQYF; DNA: TGCGCCAGCAGCATGGCAGGGGGCGCCGGGATAACAGATACGCAGTATTTT
D: TRBD2; V: TRBV7-8; J: TRBJ2-3; CDR3: CASSSRAGGFELPGGTQYF; DNA: TGTGCCAGCAGCTCGAGAGCGGGGGGATTCGAATTACCAGGGGGTACGCAGTATTTT
D: -; V: TRBV25-1; J: TRBJ1-2; CDR3: CASSEEQGKGYTF; DNA: TGTGCCAGCAGTGAAGAGCAGGGGAAAGGCTACACCTTC
D: TRBD1; V: TRBV27; J: TRBJ1-5; CDR3: CASSLSSPGGHQPQHF; DNA: TGTGCCAGCAGTTTATCGAGTCCAGGGGGACATCAGCCCCAGCATTTT
D: TRBD1; V: TRBV9; J: TRBJ1-4; CDR3: CASSSGTGYEKLFF; DNA: TGTGCCAGCAGCTCCGGGACAGGGTACGAAAAACTGTTTTTT
D: TRBD1; V: TRBV4-1; J: TRBJ1-2; CDR3: CASSQDRDRPTYGYTF; DNA: TGCGCCAGCAGCCAAGATCGGGACAGACCTACCTATGGCTACACCTTC
D: -; V: TRBV7-9; J: TRBJ2-5; CDR3: CASSRVVEETQYF; DNA: TGTGCCAGCAGCCGGGTAGTAGAAGAGACCCAGTACTTC
D: TRBD2; V: TRBV19; J: TRBJ2-7; CDR3: CASSEELAESWDEQYF; DNA: TGTGCCAGTTCGGAGGAACTAGCGGAATCGTGGGACGAGCAGTACTTC
D: TRBD2; V: TRBV5-1; J: TRBJ2-3; CDR3: CASSLMRGAPDTQYF; DNA: TGCGCCAGCAGCTTGATGCGGGGGGCCCCCGATACGCAGTATTTT
D: -; V: TRBV20-1; J: TRBJ1-1; CDR3: CSARDMREAFF; DNA: TGCAGTGCTAGAGATATGCGGGAAGCTTTCTTT
D: -; V: TRBV28; J: TRBJ1-1; CDR3: CASSGGGAFF; DNA: TGTGCCAGCAGTGGCGGGGGCGCTTTCTTT
D: TRBD2; V: TRBV14; J: TRBJ2-7; CDR3: CASSHALAGSYEQYF; DNA: TGTGCCAGCAGCCATGCACTAGCGGGCTCCTACGAGCAGTACTTC
D: -; V: TRBV6-5; J: TRBJ1-3; CDR3: CATEIPGSKGNTIYF; DNA: TGTGCCACCGAAATACCGGGATCCAAAGGAAACACCATATATTTT
D: -; V: TRBV2; J: TRBJ1-3; CDR3: CASSPGPSRLSGNTIYF; DNA: TGTGCCAGCAGTCCCGGGCCTAGCAGACTCTCTGGAAACACCATATATTTT
D: TRBD2; V: TRBV7-9; J: TRBJ2-3; CDR3: CASSLAPASGGPVNTQYF; DNA: TGTGCCAGCAGCTTAGCGCCGGCTAGCGGGGGGCCCGTGAATACGCAGTATTTT
D: -; V: TRBV7-2; J: TRBJ1-5; CDR3: CASSPEGGSNQPQHF; DNA: TGTGCCAGCAGCCCCGAGGGAGGCAGCAATCAGCCCCAGCATTTT
D: TRBD1; V: TRBV27; J: TRBJ2-2; CDR3: CASSLFVRAGGAGTGELFF; DNA: TGTGCCAGCAGTTTATTTGTACGGGCAGGGGGCGCGGGCACCGGGGAGCTGTTTTTT
D: TRBD2; V: TRBV5-1; J: TRBJ2-1; CDR3: CASSLSLAGDEQFF; DNA: TGCGCCAGCAGCTTGAGCCTAGCGGGCGATGAGCAGTTCTTC
D: -; V: TRBV19; J: TRBJ1-5; CDR3: CASSMYTGSNQPQHF; DNA: TGTGCCAGTAGTATGTATACGGGGAGCAATCAGCCCCAGCATTTT
D: -; V: TRBV28; J: TRBJ2-1; CDR3: CASTGTLRLEQFF; DNA: TGTGCCAGCACCGGGACTCTCCGGTTGGAGCAGTTCTTC
D: TRBD2; V: TRBV29-1; J: TRBJ2-7; CDR3: CSVPRLSGGDSYEQYF; DNA: TGCAGCGTTCCCAGACTTAGCGGGGGCGACTCCTACGAGCAGTACTTC
D: -; V: TRBV15; J: TRBJ1-5; CDR3: CATSSQTNQPQHF; DNA: TGTGCCACCAGCAGCCAGACAAATCAGCCCCAGCATTTT
D: -; V: TRBV14; J: TRBJ2-1; CDR3: CASSQRQGVTSNEQFF; DNA: TGTGCCAGCAGCCAACGACAGGGTGTGACTAGCAATGAGCAGTTCTTC
D: -; V: TRBV4-1; J: TRBJ2-1; CDR3: CASSHSGGLKQFF; DNA: TGCGCCAGCAGCCACTCTGGAGGGCTTAAGCAGTTCTTC
D: -; V: TRBV5-1; J: TRBJ2-7; CDR3: CASSSGDGSYEQYF; DNA: TGCGCCAGCAGCTCGGGGGACGGAAGCTACGAGCAGTACTTC
D: TRBD1; V: TRBV4-1; J: TRBJ1-2; CDR3: CASSHAGTGRDGYTF; DNA: TGCGCCAGCAGCCATGCCGGGACAGGGAGGGATGGCTACACCTTC
D: TRBD2; V: TRBV15; J: TRBJ2-3; CDR3: CATSRGGTSGRTAQYF; DNA: TGTGCCACCAGCAGAGGGGGGACTAGCGGGAGGACGGCGCAGTATTTT
D: -; V: TRBV6-5; J: TRBJ1-1; CDR3: CASSYSRETEAFF; DNA: TGTGCCAGCAGTTACTCGAGGGAGACTGAAGCTTTCTTT
D: -; V: TRBV6-5; J: TRBJ1-3; CDR3: CASSYSQQGYGNTIYF; DNA: TGTGCCAGCAGTTACTCCCAGCAGGGTTACGGAAACACCATATATTTT
D: -; V: TRBV5-6; J: TRBJ1-2; CDR3: CASSLYMGREFYGYTF; DNA: TGTGCCAGCAGCCTGTATATGGGCAGGGAATTCTATGGCTACACCTTC
D: -; V: TRBV5-1; J: TRBJ2-5; CDR3: CASSSRDPAELKYF; DNA: TGCGCCAGCAGCTCCAGGGATCCGGCGGAGTTAAAGTACTTC
D: TRBD1; V: TRBV5-4; J: TRBJ2-5; CDR3: CASSFQGAIKTQYF; DNA: TGTGCCAGCAGCTTCCAGGGGGCTATTAAGACCCAGTACTTC
D: -; V: TRBV7-9; J: TRBJ2-1; CDR3: CASSLVGNEQFF; DNA: TGTGCCAGCAGCTTAGTCGGGAATGAGCAGTTCTTC
D: TRBD2; V: TRBV28; J: TRBJ2-7; CDR3: CASSSTGLAGVGSYEQYF; DNA: TGTGCCAGCAGTTCGACGGGACTAGCGGGAGTAGGGTCCTACGAGCAGTACTTC
D: -; V: TRBV5-4; J: TRBJ1-1; CDR3: CASSPTTGNTEAFF; DNA: TGTGCCAGCAGCCCAACAACAGGGAACACTGAAGCTTTCTTT
D: TRBD2; V: TRBV9; J: TRBJ2-2; CDR3: CASSSGDYSGELFF; DNA: TGTGCCAGCAGCTCCGGGGACTATTCCGGGGAGCTGTTTTTT
D: -; V: TRBV14; J: TRBJ2-5; CDR3: CASSQDLVSGSLQETQYF; DNA: TGTGCCAGCAGCCAAGACCTAGTATCCGGGAGCCTGCAAGAGACCCAGTACTTC
D: -; V: TRBV9; J: TRBJ2-1; CDR3: CASRRQDSHNEQFF; DNA: TGTGCCAGCAGGAGGCAGGACAGCCACAATGAGCAGTTCTTC
D: -; V: TRBV14; J: TRBJ2-2; CDR3: CASSPALVGGNAGELFF; DNA: TGTGCCAGCAGCCCTGCACTTGTAGGGGGAAACGCCGGGGAGCTGTTTTTT
D: -; V: TRBV23-1; J: TRBJ2-7; CDR3: CASSHPTPRRVYEQYF; DNA: TGCGCCAGCAGTCACCCCACCCCTCGACGGGTCTACGAGCAGTACTTC
D: TRBD2; V: TRBV27; J: TRBJ2-7; CDR3: CASSPPGGYEQYF; DNA: TGTGCCAGCAGTCCCCCGGGGGGTTACGAGCAGTACTTC
D: -; V: TRBV28; J: TRBJ2-7; CDR3: CASSVPGTPSYEQYF; DNA: TGTGCCAGCAGTGTGCCCGGGACACCCTCCTACGAGCAGTACTTC
D: -; V: TRBV29-1; J: TRBJ1-1; CDR3: CSVEGETGNTEAFF; DNA: TGCAGCGTTGAAGGGGAGACAGGGAACACTGAAGCTTTCTTT
D: TRBD2; V: TRBV6-1; J: TRBJ2-2; CDR3: CASSELAGGPGELFF; DNA: TGTGCCAGCAGTGAACTAGCGGGAGGGCCCGGGGAGCTGTTTTTT
D: TRBD1; V: TRBV5-1; J: TRBJ1-1; CDR3: CASSSPLTGTEAFF; DNA: TGCGCCAGCAGCTCTCCCCTGACAGGGACTGAAGCTTTCTTT
D: -; V: TRBV5-6; J: TRBJ1-2; CDR3: CASSLSMSGDGYTF; DNA: TGTGCCAGCAGCTTGAGCATGTCAGGGGATGGCTACACCTTC